Here is one T cell receptor (beta chain) with its context. The antigen remains undetermined. Clones were read by immunoSEQ multiplex PCR, and TCRdb kept only the in-frame ones, dropping some. The sample yields 90,000 to 150,000 clones, 70% to 90% seen once. These data belong to a study of T cell responses to AZD1222 COVID-19 vaccine. Study-wide findings and caveats: Vaccine-associated CD4 TCRs ranged over spike, dominating at 160-218 and 743-854. The donors showed a predominance of white British ancestry and of females, with possible underestimation of clonal diversity.

The source is an adult in good health. Sequencing was performed on peripheral blood, taken on day 0 of AZD1222 vaccination.

The CDR3 coding sequence is TGTGCCAGCAGCCTCCAGACAGGGAAGCAAGAGACCCAGTACTTC. It is translated as CASSLQTGKQETQYF. The rearrangement joins TRBV7-3 to TRBJ2-5; 7 bases are a match to TRBD1. The germline V gene encodes CDR1 SGHTA and CDR2 FQGTGA. The J segment lost 2 bases and the V segment lost 5 bases, leaving 8 bases of the junction unmatched. There are 15 residues in the CDR3.